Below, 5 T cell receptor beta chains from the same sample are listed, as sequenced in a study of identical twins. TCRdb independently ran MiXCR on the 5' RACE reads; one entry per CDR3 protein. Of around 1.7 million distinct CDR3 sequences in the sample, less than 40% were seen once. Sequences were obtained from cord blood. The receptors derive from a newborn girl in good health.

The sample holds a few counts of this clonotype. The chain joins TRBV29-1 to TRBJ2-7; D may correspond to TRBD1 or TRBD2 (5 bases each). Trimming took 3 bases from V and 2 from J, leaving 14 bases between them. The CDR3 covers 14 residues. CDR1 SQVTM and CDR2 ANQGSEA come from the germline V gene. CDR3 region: CSVEGRDGAYEQYF. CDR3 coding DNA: TGCAGCGTTGAGGGCCGGGACGGCGCCTACGAGCAGTACTTC.

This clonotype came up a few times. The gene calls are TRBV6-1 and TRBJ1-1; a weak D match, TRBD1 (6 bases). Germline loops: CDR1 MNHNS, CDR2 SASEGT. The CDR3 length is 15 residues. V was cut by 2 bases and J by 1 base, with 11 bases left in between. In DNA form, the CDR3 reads TGTGCCAGCAGTGAAAACGGGGGGCAGAACACTGAAGCTTTCTTT. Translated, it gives CASSENGGQNTEAFF.

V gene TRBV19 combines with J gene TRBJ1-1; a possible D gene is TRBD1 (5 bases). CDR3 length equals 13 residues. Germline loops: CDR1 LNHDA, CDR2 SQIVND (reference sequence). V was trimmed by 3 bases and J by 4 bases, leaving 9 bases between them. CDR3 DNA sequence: TGTGCCAGTAGTATGCGGCAGGGCACTGAAGCTTTCTTT. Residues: CASSMRQGTEAFF.

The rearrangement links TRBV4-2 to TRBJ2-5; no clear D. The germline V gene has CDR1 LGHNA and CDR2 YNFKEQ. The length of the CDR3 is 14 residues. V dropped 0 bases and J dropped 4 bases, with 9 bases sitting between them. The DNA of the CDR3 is TGTGCCAGCAGCCAAGATCAAACTCGAGAGACCCAGTACTTC. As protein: CASSQDQTRETQYF.

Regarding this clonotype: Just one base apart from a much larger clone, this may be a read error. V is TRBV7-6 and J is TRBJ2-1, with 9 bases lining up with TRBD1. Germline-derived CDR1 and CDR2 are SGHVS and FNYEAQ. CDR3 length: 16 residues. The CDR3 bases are TGTGCCAGCAGCTTAGGAGGACAGGGGTCCTACAATGAGCGGTTCTTC. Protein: CASSLGGQGSYNERFF.